This TCR beta chain was observed in a study of cytomegalovirus exposure and HLA in healthy donors. Study-level findings and limits: Other equally common chains were less clonally expanded than HLA-associated TCR beta chains, a later analysis showed. Accurate prediction of most subjects' HLA-A and HLA-B alleles from TCR beta sequences was reported. A previous analysis found most TCR beta V segments productive roughly 87% or roughly 30% of the time.

Researchers ran the PCR with 60 Vbeta and 13 Jbeta primers. Produced via immunoSEQ multiplex PCR; TCRdb's table is partial and in-frame only. The sample holds 120,000 or so clones, roughly 80% seen once. Deletions cut 6 bases from V and 6 bases from J, with 12 bases between. CDR1 SNHLY and CDR2 FYNNEI come from the germline V gene. This CDR3 comprises 13 residues. As regards this clone: Antigen specificity is unknown.

This receptor was identified in a man between 60 and 75 years old in good health and CMV-seropositive. The chain is built from TRBV2 and TRBJ2-1, with D perhaps matching TRBD1 (6 bases). The source material was PBMCs. The CDR3 region is CASSPRGGNEQFF. CDR3 sequence (DNA): TGTGCCAGCAGCCCTAGAGGGGGCAATGAGCAGTTCTTC.